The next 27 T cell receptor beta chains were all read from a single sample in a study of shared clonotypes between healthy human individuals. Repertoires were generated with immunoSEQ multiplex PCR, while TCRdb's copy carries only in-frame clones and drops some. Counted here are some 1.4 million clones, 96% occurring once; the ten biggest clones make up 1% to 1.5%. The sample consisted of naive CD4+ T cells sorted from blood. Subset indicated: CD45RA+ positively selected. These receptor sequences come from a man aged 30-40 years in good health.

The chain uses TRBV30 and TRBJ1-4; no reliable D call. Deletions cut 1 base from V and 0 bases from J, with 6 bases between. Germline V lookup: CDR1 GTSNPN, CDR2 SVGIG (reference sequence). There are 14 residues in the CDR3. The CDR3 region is CAWSAGATNEKLFF. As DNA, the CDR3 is TGTGCCTGGAGTGCGGGAGCAACTAATGAAAAACTGTTTTTT.

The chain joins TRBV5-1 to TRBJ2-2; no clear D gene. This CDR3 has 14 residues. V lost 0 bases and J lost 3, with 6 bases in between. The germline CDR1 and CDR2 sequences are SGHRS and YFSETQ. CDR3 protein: CASSLDPDTGELFF. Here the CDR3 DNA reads TGCGCCAGCAGCTTGGACCCGGACACCGGGGAGCTGTTTTTT.

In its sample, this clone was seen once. The CDR3 nucleotides read TGTGCCAGCAGACGGACAGGGGAAACTGAAGCTTTCTTT. Amino acid sequence: CASRRTGETEAFF. The gene calls are TRBV2 and TRBJ1-1; 9 nucleotides match TRBD1. The germline CDR1 and CDR2 sequences are SNHLY and FYNNEI. The CDR3 totals 13 residues. J lost 5 bases, V lost 6 bases, and 4 bases had no gene match.

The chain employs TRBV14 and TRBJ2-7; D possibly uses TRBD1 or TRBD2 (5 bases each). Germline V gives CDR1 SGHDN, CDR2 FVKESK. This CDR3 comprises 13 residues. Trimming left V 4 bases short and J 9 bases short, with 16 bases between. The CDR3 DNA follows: TGTGCCAGCAGCCTCCAATTAGGGGACGTGCAGTACTTC. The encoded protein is CASSLQLGDVQYF.

CDR3 amino acids: CASSLVSSGRAYEQYF. CDR3 DNA sequence: TGTGCCAGCAGCTTAGTATCTAGCGGGAGAGCCTACGAGCAGTACTTC. This sequence joins TRBV7-2 and TRBJ2-7, with 10 bases lining up with TRBD2. There are 16 residues in the CDR3. V shed 1 base and J 2 bases; nucleotides not matched to a gene: 5. The germline V gene has CDR1 SGHTA and CDR2 FQGNSA.

The CDR3 here is CASSHIPGTSDSSAETQYF. The CDR3 bases are TGTGCCAGCTCACACATTCCCGGGACTAGCGATTCGTCGGCGGAGACCCAGTACTTC. The V call is TRBV18, the J call TRBJ2-5; 10 nucleotides line up with TRBD2. Trimming removed 4 bases from V and 5 bases from J; junction bases left unmatched: 19. CDR1 is KGHSH, CDR2 LQKENI, per germline. The CDR3 extends over 19 amino acids.

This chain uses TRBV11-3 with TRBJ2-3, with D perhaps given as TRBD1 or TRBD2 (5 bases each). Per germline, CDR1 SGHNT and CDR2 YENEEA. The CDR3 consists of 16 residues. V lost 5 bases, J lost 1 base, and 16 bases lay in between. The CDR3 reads CASSPRGALGTDTQYF. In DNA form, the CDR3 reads TGTGCCAGCAGCCCCCGAGGGGCCCTTGGCACAGATACGCAGTATTTT.

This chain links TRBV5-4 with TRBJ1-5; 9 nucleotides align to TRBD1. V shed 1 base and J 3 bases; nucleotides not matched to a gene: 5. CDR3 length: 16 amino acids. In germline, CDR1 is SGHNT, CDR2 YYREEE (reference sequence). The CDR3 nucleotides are TGTGCCAGCAGCTTGCGGACAGGGGCTCTCAATCAGCCCCAGCATTTT. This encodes CASSLRTGALNQPQHF.

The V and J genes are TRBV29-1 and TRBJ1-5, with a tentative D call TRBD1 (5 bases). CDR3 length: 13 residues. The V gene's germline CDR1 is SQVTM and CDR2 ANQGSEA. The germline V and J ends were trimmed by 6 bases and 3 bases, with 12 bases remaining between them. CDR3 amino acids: CSVRTTDNQPQHF. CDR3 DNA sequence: TGCAGCGTGAGGACAACGGACAATCAGCCCCAGCATTTT. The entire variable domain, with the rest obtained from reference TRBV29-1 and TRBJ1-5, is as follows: SAVISQKPSRDICQRGTSLTIQCQVDSQVTMMFWYRQQPGQSLTLIATANQGSEATYESGFVIDKFPISRPNLTFSTLTVSNMSPEDSSIYLCSVRTTDNQPQHFGDGTRLSIL.

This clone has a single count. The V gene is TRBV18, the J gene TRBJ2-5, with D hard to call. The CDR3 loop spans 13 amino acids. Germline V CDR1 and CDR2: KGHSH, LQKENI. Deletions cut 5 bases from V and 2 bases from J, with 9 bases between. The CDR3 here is CASSSDNQETQYF. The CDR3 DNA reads TGTGCCAGCTCAAGCGATAATCAAGAGACCCAGTACTTC.

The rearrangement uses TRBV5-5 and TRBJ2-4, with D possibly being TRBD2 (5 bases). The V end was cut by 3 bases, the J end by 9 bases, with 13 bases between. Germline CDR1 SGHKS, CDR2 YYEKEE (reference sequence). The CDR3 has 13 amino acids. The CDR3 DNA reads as TGTGCCAGCAGCTCTGCGGCGGGTGGCATTCAGTACTTC. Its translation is CASSSAAGGIQYF.

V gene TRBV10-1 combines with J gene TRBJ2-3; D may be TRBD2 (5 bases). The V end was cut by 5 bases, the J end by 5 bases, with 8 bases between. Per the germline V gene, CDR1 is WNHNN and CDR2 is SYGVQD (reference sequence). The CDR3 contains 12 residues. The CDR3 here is CASSPSLDTQYF. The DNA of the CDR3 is TGCGCCAGCAGTCCTAGCTTAGATACGCAGTATTTT.

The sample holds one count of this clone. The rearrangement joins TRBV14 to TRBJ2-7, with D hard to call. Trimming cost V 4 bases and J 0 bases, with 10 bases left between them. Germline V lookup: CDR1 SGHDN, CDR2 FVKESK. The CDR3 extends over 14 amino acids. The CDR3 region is CASSPRLGSYEQYF. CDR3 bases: TGTGCCAGCAGCCCAAGGCTCGGCTCCTACGAGCAGTACTTC.

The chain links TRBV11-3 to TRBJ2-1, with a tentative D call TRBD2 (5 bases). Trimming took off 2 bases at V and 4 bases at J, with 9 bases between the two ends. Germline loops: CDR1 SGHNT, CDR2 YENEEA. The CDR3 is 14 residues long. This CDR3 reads CASSLRGSYNEQFF. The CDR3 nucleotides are TGTGCCAGCAGCTTACGCGGGTCATACAATGAGCAGTTCTTC.

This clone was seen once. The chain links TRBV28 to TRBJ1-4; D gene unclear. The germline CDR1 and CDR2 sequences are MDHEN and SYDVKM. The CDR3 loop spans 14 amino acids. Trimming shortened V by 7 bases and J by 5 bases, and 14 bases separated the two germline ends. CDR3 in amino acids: CASTLGSWNEKLFF. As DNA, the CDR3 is TGTGCCAGCACCCTCGGTTCCTGGAATGAAAAACTGTTTTTT.

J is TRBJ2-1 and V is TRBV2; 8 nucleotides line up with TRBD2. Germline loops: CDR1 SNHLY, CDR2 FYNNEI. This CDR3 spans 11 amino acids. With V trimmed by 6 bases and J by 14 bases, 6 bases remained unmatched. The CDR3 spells CASRWREVKFF. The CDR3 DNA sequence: TGTGCCAGCAGATGGCGGGAGGTTAAGTTCTTC. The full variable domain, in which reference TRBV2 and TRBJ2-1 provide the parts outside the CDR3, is EPEVTQTPSHQVTQMGQEVILRCVPISNHLYFYWYRQILGQKVEFLVSFYNNEISEKSEIFDDQFSVERPDGSNFTLKIRSTKLEDSAMYFCASRWREVKFFGPGTRLTVL.

This CDR3 reads CSVDRSAGGKFYNEQFF. In DNA, the CDR3 is TGCAGCGTTGACAGGAGCGCGGGAGGGAAGTTCTACAATGAGCAGTTCTTC. The chain employs TRBV29-1 and TRBJ2-1, with 9 bases identical to TRBD2. The CDR3 loop spans 17 amino acids. CDR1 is SQVTM and CDR2 is ANQGSEA in the germline V gene. V lost 3 bases and J lost 3; bases outside the gene matches: 12.

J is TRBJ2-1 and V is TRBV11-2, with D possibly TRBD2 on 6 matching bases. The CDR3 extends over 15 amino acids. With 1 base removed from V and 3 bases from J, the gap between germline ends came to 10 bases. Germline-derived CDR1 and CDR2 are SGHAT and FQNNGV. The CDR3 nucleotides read TGTGCCAGCAGCTTAGGTAATAGCGGCTACAATGAGCAGTTCTTC. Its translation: CASSLGNSGYNEQFF.

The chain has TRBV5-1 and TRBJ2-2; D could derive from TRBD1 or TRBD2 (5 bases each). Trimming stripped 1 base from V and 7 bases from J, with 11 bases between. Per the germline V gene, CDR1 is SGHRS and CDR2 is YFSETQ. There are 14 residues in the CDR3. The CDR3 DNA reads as TGCGCCAGCAGCTTGTTTAGGGACGGCGGGGAGCTGTTTTTT. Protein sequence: CASSLFRDGGELFF. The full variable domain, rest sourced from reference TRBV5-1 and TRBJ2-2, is KAGVTQTPRYLIKTRGQQVTLSCSPISGHRSVSWYQQTPGQGLQFLFEYFSETQRNKGNFPGRFSGRQFSNSRSEMNVSTLELGDSALYLCASSLFRDGGELFFGEGSRLTVL.

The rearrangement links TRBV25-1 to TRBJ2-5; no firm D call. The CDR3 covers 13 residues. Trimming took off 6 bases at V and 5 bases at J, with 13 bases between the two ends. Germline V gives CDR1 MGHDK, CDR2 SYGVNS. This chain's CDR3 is CASRKELMETQYF. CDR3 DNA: TGTGCCAGCAGAAAGGAACTAATGGAGACCCAGTACTTC. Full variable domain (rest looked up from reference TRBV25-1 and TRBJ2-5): EADIYQTPRYLVIGTGKKITLECSQTMGHDKMYWYQQDPGMELHLIHYSYGVNSTEKGDLSSESTVSRIRTEHFPLTLESARPSHTSQYLCASRKELMETQYFGPGTRLLVL.

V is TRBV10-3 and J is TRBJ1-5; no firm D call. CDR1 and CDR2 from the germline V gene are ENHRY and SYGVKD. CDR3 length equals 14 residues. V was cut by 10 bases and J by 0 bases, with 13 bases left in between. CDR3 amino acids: CASTASNSNQPQHF. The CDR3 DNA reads TGTGCCAGTACTGCCAGCAATAGCAATCAGCCCCAGCATTTT.

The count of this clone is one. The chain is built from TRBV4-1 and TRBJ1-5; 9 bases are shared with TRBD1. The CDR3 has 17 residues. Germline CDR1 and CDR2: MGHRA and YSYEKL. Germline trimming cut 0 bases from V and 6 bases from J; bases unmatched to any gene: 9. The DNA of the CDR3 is TGCGCCAGCAGCCAAGATATCGCCGGGACAGGGCGTCAGCCCCAGCATTTT. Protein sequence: CASSQDIAGTGRQPQHF.

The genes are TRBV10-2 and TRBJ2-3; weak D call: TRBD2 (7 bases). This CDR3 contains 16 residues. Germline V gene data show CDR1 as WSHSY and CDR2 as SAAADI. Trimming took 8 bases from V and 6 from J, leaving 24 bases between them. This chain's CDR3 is CASGGGHFQSVDTQYF. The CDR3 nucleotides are TGCGCCAGCGGGGGGGGCCATTTCCAGAGTGTGGATACGCAGTATTTT.

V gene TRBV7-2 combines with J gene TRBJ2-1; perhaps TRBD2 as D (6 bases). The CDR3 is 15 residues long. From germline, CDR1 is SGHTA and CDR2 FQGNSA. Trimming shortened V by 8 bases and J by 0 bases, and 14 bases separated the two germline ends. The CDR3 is CASRDGGSSYNEQFF. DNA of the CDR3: TGTGCCAGCCGGGATGGAGGGAGCTCCTACAATGAGCAGTTCTTC.

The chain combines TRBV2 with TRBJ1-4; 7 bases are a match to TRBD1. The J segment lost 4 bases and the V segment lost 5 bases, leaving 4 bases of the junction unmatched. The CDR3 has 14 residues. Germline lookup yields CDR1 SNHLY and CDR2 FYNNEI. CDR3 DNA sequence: TGTGCCAGCAGTCTGGGACAGAGTAATGAAAAACTGTTTTTT. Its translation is CASSLGQSNEKLFF.

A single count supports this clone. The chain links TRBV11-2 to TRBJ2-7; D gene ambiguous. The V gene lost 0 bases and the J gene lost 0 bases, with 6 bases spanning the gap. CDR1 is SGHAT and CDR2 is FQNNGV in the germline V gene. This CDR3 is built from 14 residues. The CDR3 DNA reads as TGTGCCAGCAGCTTAGAGCGTTACTCCTACGAGCAGTACTTC. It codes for CASSLERYSYEQYF.

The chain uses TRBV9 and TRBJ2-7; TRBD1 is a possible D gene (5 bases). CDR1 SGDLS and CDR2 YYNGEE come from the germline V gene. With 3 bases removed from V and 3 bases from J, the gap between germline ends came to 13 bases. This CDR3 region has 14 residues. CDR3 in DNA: TGTGCCAGCAGCGGAACAGGACGACTCTACGAGCAGTACTTC. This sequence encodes CASSGTGRLYEQYF.